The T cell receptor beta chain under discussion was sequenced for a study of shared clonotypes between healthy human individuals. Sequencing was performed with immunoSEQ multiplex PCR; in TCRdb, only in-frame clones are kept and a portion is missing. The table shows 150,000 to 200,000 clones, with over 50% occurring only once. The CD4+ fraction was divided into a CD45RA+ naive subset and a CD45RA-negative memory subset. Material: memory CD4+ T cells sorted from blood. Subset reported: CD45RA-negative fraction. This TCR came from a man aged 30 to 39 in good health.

Here the CDR3 DNA reads TGTGCCAGCAGCGTCAGTCCCGGGACTAGAGTGGGCGAGCAGTACTTC. Amino acids: CASSVSPGTRVGEQYF. The chain joins TRBV9 to TRBJ2-7; TRBD2 matches 8 bases. This CDR3 has 16 residues. CDR1 and CDR2 from the germline V gene are SGDLS and YYNGEE. V gave up 2 bases and J gave up 6 bases; unmatched junction bases: 13.